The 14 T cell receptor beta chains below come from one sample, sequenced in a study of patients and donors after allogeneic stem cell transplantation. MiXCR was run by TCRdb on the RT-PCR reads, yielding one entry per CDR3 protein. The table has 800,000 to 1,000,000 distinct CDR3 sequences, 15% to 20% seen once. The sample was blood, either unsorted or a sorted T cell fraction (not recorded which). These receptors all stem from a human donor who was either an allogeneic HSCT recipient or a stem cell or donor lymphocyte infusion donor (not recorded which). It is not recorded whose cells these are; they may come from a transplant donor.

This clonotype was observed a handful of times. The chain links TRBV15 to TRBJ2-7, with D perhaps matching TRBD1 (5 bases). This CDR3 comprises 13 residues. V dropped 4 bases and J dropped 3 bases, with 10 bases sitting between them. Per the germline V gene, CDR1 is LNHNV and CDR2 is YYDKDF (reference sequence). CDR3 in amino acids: CATSKQDSYEQYF. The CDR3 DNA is TGTGCCACCAGCAAACAAGACAGCTACGAGCAGTACTTC.

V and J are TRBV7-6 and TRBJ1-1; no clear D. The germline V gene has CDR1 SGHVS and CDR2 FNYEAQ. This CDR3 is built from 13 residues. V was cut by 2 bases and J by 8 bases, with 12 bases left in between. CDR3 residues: CASSLNREGEAFF. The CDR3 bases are TGTGCCAGCAGCTTAAATCGCGAGGGAGAAGCTTTCTTT.

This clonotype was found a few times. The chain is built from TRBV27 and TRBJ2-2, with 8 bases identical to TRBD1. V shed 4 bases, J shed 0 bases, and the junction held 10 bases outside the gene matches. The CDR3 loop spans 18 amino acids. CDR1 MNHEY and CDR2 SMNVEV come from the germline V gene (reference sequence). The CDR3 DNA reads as TGTGCCAGCAGTTACACCCGGGACAGGTACTCGAACACCGGGGAGCTGTTTTTT. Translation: CASSYTRDRYSNTGELFF.

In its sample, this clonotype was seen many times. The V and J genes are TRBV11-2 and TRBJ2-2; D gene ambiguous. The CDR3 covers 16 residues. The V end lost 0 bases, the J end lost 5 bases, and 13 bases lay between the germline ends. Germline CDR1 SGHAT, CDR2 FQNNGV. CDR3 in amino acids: CASSLDRNSLTGELFF. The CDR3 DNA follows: TGTGCCAGCAGCTTAGATCGAAACAGCTTAACCGGGGAGCTGTTTTTT.

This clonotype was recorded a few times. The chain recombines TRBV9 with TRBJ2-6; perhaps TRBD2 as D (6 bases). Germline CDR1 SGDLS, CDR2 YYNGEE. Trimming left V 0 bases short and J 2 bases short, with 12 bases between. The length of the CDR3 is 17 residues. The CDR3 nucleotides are TGTGCCAGCAGCGTAGGATCTCAGCGGGCTGGGGCCAACGTCCTGACTTTC. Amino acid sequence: CASSVGSQRAGANVLTF.

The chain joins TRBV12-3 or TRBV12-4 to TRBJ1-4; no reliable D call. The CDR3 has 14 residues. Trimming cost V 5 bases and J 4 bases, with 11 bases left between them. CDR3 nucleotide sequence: TGTGCCAGCAGTGCTGTTAGGGTTAATGAAAAACTGTTTTTT. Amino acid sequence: CASSAVRVNEKLFF.

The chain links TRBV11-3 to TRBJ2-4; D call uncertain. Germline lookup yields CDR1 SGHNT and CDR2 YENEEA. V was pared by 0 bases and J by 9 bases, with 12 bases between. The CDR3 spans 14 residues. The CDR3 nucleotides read TGTGCCAGCAGCTTAGATCGCCGCGCTACCATTCAGTACTTC. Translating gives CASSLDRRATIQYF.

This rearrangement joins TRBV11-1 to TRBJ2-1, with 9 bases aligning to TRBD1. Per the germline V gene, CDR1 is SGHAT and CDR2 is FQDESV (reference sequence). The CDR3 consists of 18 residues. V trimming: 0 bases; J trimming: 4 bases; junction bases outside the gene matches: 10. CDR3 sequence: CASSLARQGDRLYNEQFF. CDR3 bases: TGTGCCAGCAGCTTAGCGCGACAGGGGGACAGGCTTTACAATGAGCAGTTCTTC.

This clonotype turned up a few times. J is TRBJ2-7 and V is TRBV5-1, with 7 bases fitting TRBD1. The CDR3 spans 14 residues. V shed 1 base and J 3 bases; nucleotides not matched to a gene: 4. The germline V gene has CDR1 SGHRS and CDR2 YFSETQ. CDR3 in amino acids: CASSLTGVIYEQYF. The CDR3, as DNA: TGCGCCAGCAGCTTGACAGGGGTAATCTACGAGCAGTACTTC.

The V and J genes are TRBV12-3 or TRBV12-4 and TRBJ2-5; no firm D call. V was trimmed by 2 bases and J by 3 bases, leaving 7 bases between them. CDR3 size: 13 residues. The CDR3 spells CASSLLGKETQYF. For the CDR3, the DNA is TGTGCCAGCAGTTTATTAGGCAAAGAGACCCAGTACTTC.

Here the CDR3 DNA reads TGTGCCAGCAGCCGCCAGGAGGGGGCAGCTGAAGCTTTCTTT. It yields the protein CASSRQEGAAEAFF. The V and J genes are TRBV12-3 or TRBV12-4 and TRBJ1-1; 7 bases fit TRBD1. V dropped 6 bases and J dropped 6; count of bases not matched to a gene: 10. The CDR3 is 14 amino acids.

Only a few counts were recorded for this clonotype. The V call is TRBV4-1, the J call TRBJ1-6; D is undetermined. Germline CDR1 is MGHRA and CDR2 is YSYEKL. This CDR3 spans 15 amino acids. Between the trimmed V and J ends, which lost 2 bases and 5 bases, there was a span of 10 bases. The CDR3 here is CASSQPQLHNSPLHF. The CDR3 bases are TGCGCCAGCAGCCAACCGCAGCTACATAATTCACCCCTCCACTTT.

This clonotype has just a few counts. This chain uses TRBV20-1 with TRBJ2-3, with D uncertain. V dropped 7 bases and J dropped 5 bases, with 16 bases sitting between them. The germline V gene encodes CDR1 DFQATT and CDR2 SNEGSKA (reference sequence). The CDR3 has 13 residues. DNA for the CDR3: TGCAGTGTACCCCCAGGACCCCTAGATACGCAGTATTTT. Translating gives CSVPPGPLDTQYF.

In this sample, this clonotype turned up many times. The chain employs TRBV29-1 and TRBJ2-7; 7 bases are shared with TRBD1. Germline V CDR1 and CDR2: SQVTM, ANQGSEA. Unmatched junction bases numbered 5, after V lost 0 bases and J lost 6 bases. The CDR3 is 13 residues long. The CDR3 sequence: CSVEDSQGFEQYF. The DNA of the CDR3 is TGCAGCGTTGAAGACTCACAGGGGTTCGAGCAGTACTTC.